The 22 T cell receptor beta chains below were found in one sample sequenced in a study of T cell responses to AZD1222 COVID-19 vaccine. This table comes from immunoSEQ multiplex PCR, and its TCRdb copy is limited to in-frame clones, with some not included. Among some 140,000 clones, 90% to 95% were seen once, and the ten largest hold 6.5% to 8%. Sequenced material: peripheral blood, taken 28 days after the second AZD1222 dose. Receptors originate from an adult who received the AZD1222 COVID-19 vaccine.

This rearrangement joins TRBV7-2 to TRBJ1-2; 12 bases align to TRBD1. V lost 4 bases and J lost 4; bases outside the gene matches: 4. Germline assignment: CDR1 SGHTA and CDR2 FQGNSA. The CDR3 extends over 15 amino acids. The DNA for the CDR3 is TGTGCCAGCAGCTCCGGGACAGGGGGCTTCTATGGCTACACCTTC. It yields the protein CASSSGTGGFYGYTF. The full variable domain, in which reference TRBV7-2 and TRBJ1-2 provide the parts outside the CDR3, is GAGVSQSPSNKVTEKGKDVELRCDPISGHTALYWYRQSLGQGLEFLIYFQGNSAPDKSGLPSDRFSAERTGGSVSTLTIQRTQQEDSAVYLCASSSGTGGFYGYTFGSGTRLTVV.

The CDR3 DNA reads as TGTGCCAGCAGCGCTTTTATGACGGTGGGCAGGGACAATGAGCAGTTCTTC. Protein product: CASSAFMTVGRDNEQFF. This chain uses TRBV5-8 with TRBJ2-1, with a tentative D call TRBD1 (5 bases). Trimming left V 4 bases short and J 5 bases short, with 22 bases between. The germline CDR1 and CDR2 sequences are SGHTS and YDEGEE. The CDR3 contains 17 residues.

This chain joins TRBV2 and TRBJ1-6; a weak D match, TRBD1 (5 bases). CDR3 length: 15 residues. The germline CDR1 and CDR2 sequences are SNHLY and FYNNEI. Deletions cut 3 bases from V and 2 bases from J, with 8 bases between. In DNA, the CDR3 is TGTGCCAGCAGTGATCTGGGGGCCTATAATTCACCCCTCCACTTT. Its translation: CASSDLGAYNSPLHF. Full variable domain (missing parts from reference TRBV2 and TRBJ1-6): EPEVTQTPSHQVTQMGQEVILRCVPISNHLYFYWYRQILGQKVEFLVSFYNNEISEKSEIFDDQFSVERPDGSNFTLKIRSTKLEDSAMYFCASSDLGAYNSPLHFGNGTRLTVT.

The DNA for the CDR3 is TGTGCCAGCAGTTACTCGGAGTACACAGATACGCAGTATTTT. As protein: CASSYSEYTDTQYF. V is TRBV6-5 and J is TRBJ2-3, with D uncertain. The CDR3 has 14 amino acids. The germline V gene encodes CDR1 MNHEY and CDR2 SVGAGI. Trimming stripped 0 bases from V and 2 bases from J, with 6 bases between.

The CDR3 region is CASRGTSSYEQYF. The CDR3, as DNA: TGTGCCAGCCGGGGGACTAGCTCCTACGAGCAGTACTTC. The chain combines TRBV11-2 with TRBJ2-7; 8 nucleotides line up with TRBD2. Germline trimming cut 8 bases from V and 0 bases from J; bases unmatched to any gene: 3. Per the germline V gene, CDR1 is SGHAT and CDR2 is FQNNGV. The CDR3 totals 13 residues.

V usage is TRBV18 and J usage is TRBJ2-3; maybe TRBD1 (7 bases). The CDR3 covers 15 residues. Per the germline V gene, CDR1 is KGHSH and CDR2 is LQKENI. V was trimmed by 0 bases and J by 6 bases, leaving 13 bases between them. CDR3 DNA: TGTGCCAGCTCACCACCGGCAGGGGGGCCGGATACGCAGTATTTT. It yields the protein CASSPPAGGPDTQYF.

This chain uses TRBV3-1 (or the pseudogene TRBV3-2) with TRBJ1-6; TRBD1 might be the D (5 bases). Germline V gene lookup returns CDR1 LGHDT and CDR2 YNNKEL (reference sequence). This CDR3 has 15 amino acids. V lost 0 bases, J lost 9 bases, and 12 bases lay in between. In DNA, the CDR3 is TGTGCCAGCAGCCAAGATATGGGGGGAGGTTCACCCCTCCACTTT. Its protein is CASSQDMGGGSPLHF.

The chain recombines TRBV7-8 with TRBJ2-2, with 7 positions matching TRBD1. Germline V gives CDR1 SGHVS, CDR2 FQNEAQ. This CDR3 has 17 residues. V was pared by 5 bases and J by 4 bases, with 13 bases of the junction left unmatched. Here the CDR3 DNA reads TGTGCCAGCAGCCAAAGAGGGTACAGGGGAGTCACCGGGGAGCTGTTTTTT. This sequence encodes CASSQRGYRGVTGELFF. The whole variable domain, remainder taken from reference TRBV7-8 and TRBJ2-2, is GAGVSQSPRYKVAKRGQDVALRCDPISGHVSLFWYQQALGQGPEFLTYFQNEAQLDKSGLPSDRFFAERPEGSVSTLKIQRTQQEDSAVYLCASSQRGYRGVTGELFFGEGSRLTVL.

The V gene is TRBV18, the J gene TRBJ1-2; 9 positions match TRBD1. V shed 2 bases, J shed 1 base, and the junction held 11 bases outside the gene matches. Germline lookup yields CDR1 KGHSH and CDR2 LQKENI. The CDR3 is made up of 18 amino acids. CDR3 DNA: TGTGCCAGCTCACCAGTCCTAGGCGGACAGGGGTTTAACTATGGCTACACCTTC. It is translated as CASSPVLGGQGFNYGYTF.

The V and J genes are TRBV6-5 and TRBJ1-2, with 10 positions matching TRBD1. Germline values: CDR1 MNHEY, CDR2 SVGAGI. J was trimmed by 4 bases and V by 6 bases; bases with no gene match: 5. The CDR3 runs 14 residues. The CDR3 here is CASRGTGARYGYTF. Here the CDR3 DNA reads TGTGCCAGCAGGGGGACAGGGGCACGCTATGGCTACACCTTC.

This chain connects TRBV7-8 to TRBJ2-5; D possibly corresponds to TRBD1 (6 bases). Germline values: CDR1 SGHVS, CDR2 FQNEAQ. V was clipped by 1 base and J by 5 bases, with 14 bases between them. The length of the CDR3 is 15 residues. CDR3 DNA: TGTGCCAGCAGCTTAGGGGGGCAAGGTTGGGAGACCCAGTACTTC. It yields the protein CASSLGGQGWETQYF. Drawing the rest from reference TRBV7-8 and TRBJ2-5, the complete variable domain is GAGVSQSPRYKVAKRGQDVALRCDPISGHVSLFWYQQALGQGPEFLTYFQNEAQLDKSGLPSDRFFAERPEGSVSTLKIQRTQQEDSAVYLCASSLGGQGWETQYFGPGTRLLVL.

The rearrangement uses TRBV7-9 and TRBJ1-1; tentatively, D is TRBD1 (6 bases). Germline assignment: CDR1 SEHNR and CDR2 FQNEAQ (reference sequence). V lost 0 bases and J lost 1, with 9 bases in between. The CDR3 is 15 amino acids. CDR3 nucleotide sequence: TGTGCCAGCAGCTTAGCTGGGGGCCAGAACACTGAAGCTTTCTTT. Translating it yields CASSLAGGQNTEAFF.

This chain links TRBV18 with TRBJ2-2, with D perhaps TRBD2 (6 bases). This CDR3 has 16 residues. Trimming removed 3 bases at V and 5 bases at J, with 16 bases between. Germline lookup yields CDR1 KGHSH and CDR2 LQKENI. CDR3 in amino acids: CASSPSGTYQTGELFF. The CDR3 coding sequence is TGTGCCAGCTCACCTAGCGGTACCTACCAGACCGGGGAGCTGTTTTTT.

This sequence joins TRBV12-3 or TRBV12-4 and TRBJ2-1; D possibly uses TRBD1 or TRBD2 (5 bases each). The CDR3 contains 13 residues. Trimming stripped 6 bases from V and 3 bases from J, with 9 bases between. CDR3 loop: CASSPGRYNEQFF. DNA for the CDR3: TGTGCCAGCAGCCCGGGACGCTACAATGAGCAGTTCTTC.

This sequence joins TRBV7-2 and TRBJ2-1; 9 positions match TRBD2. J lost 9 bases, V lost 5 bases, and 17 bases had no gene match. Per germline, CDR1 SGHTA and CDR2 FQGNSA. The CDR3 is made up of 17 amino acids. The CDR3 coding sequence is TGTGCCAGCAGCCGTATTAGAGGGGCAGGCGGGAGGGTTGAGCAGTTCTTC. Amino acid sequence: CASSRIRGAGGRVEQFF.

J is TRBJ2-7 and V is TRBV10-3, with D tentatively TRBD1 (5 bases). In germline, CDR1 is ENHRY, CDR2 SYGVKD. There are 12 residues in the CDR3. V lost 6 bases to trimming and J lost 4 bases, with 10 bases between them. CDR3 nucleotides: TGTGCCATCAGGGGGCAGAGTTACGAGCAGTACTTC. It codes for CAIRGQSYEQYF.

This chain uses TRBV7-8 with TRBJ2-1; 10 positions match TRBD1. With 5 bases clipped from V and 2 bases from J, the junction kept 3 bases outside the gene matches. Germline CDR1 reads SGHVS; CDR2 reads FQNEAQ. The CDR3 is 15 residues long. CDR3 sequence reads: CASSKGQGPYNEQFF. The CDR3 nucleotides are TGTGCCAGCAGCAAGGGACAGGGGCCCTACAATGAGCAGTTCTTC.

The chain is built from TRBV7-2 and TRBJ2-5, with 9 bases aligning to TRBD2. V shed 2 bases, J shed 1 base, and the junction held 2 bases outside the gene matches. CDR1 SGHTA and CDR2 FQGNSA come from the germline V gene. The CDR3 sequence is 15 residues long. CDR3 sequence reads: CASSLFSGGQETQYF. The CDR3 DNA sequence: TGTGCCAGCAGCTTATTTAGCGGGGGCCAAGAGACCCAGTACTTC. Full variable domain (outside the CDR3, taken from reference TRBV7-2 and TRBJ2-5): GAGVSQSPSNKVTEKGKDVELRCDPISGHTALYWYRQSLGQGLEFLIYFQGNSAPDKSGLPSDRFSAERTGGSVSTLTIQRTQQEDSAVYLCASSLFSGGQETQYFGPGTRLLVL.

The V call is TRBV9, the J call TRBJ1-1; D gene unclear. V shed 5 bases and J shed 3 bases, with 8 bases lying between them. The CDR3 has 12 amino acids. The germline V gene encodes CDR1 SGDLS and CDR2 YYNGEE. The CDR3 DNA is TGTGCCAGCAGTAGCTGGGACACTGAAGCTTTCTTT. Translated, it gives CASSSWDTEAFF.

This rearrangement joins TRBV19 to TRBJ1-6; maybe TRBD1 (5 bases). Germline V gene sequence: CDR1 LNHDA, CDR2 SQIVND (reference sequence). Trimming removed 2 bases from V and 0 bases from J, with 14 bases in between. This CDR3 comprises 18 residues. The CDR3 sequence is CASSIRQGPSSYNSPLHF. The CDR3 bases are TGTGCCAGTAGTATACGTCAGGGACCAAGCTCCTATAATTCACCCCTCCACTTT. The full variable domain, with the rest looked up from reference TRBV19 and TRBJ1-6, is DGGITQSPKYLFRKEGQNVTLSCEQNLNHDAMYWYRQDPGQGLRLIYYSQIVNDFQKGDIAEGYSVSREKKESFPLTVTSAQKNPTAFYLCASSIRQGPSSYNSPLHFGNGTRLTVT.

This sequence joins TRBV6-6 and TRBJ1-6; D might be TRBD1 (5 bases). CDR3 length: 15 residues. V gave up 6 bases and J gave up 4 bases, with 13 bases separating them. Germline lookup yields CDR1 MNHNY and CDR2 SVGAGI (reference sequence). CDR3 protein: CASRAEGLYNSPLHF. CDR3 coding DNA: TGTGCCAGCAGAGCAGAGGGGCTTTATAATTCACCCCTCCACTTT.

This clone has more than one count but fewer than ten. The chain uses TRBV19 and TRBJ1-5; D remains ambiguous. The CDR3 is 15 residues long. Trimming shortened V by 5 bases and J by 2 bases, and 13 bases separated the two germline ends. The germline V gene encodes CDR1 LNHDA and CDR2 SQIVND (reference sequence). CDR3 DNA sequence: TGTGCCAGTAGTCCCACTTCGGCTGGCAATCAGCCCCAGCATTTT. Residues: CASSPTSAGNQPQHF.